One and the same sample provided the 8 T cell receptor beta chains below, sequenced in a study of blood T cell repertoires in COVID-19. TCRdb's table, derived via immunoSEQ multiplex PCR, lists solely in-frame clones and lacks some. The sample carries about 300,000 clones, around 87% recorded once. The sample consisted of peripheral blood. These receptors originate from a man between 65 and 85 years old with acute or convalescent COVID-19.

This sequence joins TRBV28 and TRBJ2-7; D not certain. Germline values: CDR1 MDHEN, CDR2 SYDVKM. V lost 2 bases and J lost 3, with 8 bases in between. This CDR3 has 13 residues. The CDR3 spells CASSLGQIYEQYF. Here the CDR3 DNA reads TGTGCCAGCAGTTTAGGGCAGATCTACGAGCAGTACTTC.

The chain recombines TRBV24-1 with TRBJ2-3, with TRBD1 matching over 9 bases. V lost 6 bases, J lost 6 bases, and 9 bases stayed unmatched. The CDR3 runs to 15 residues. From germline, CDR1 is KGHDR and CDR2 SFDVKD. In DNA form, the CDR3 reads TGTGCCACCAGTACCCGGACAGGGGCCCCCGATACGCAGTATTTT. It codes for CATSTRTGAPDTQYF.

The J gene is TRBJ1-5, the V gene TRBV7-2; 9 positions match TRBD1. Germline CDR1 reads SGHTA; CDR2 reads FQGNSA. V shed 3 bases and J 7 bases; nucleotides not matched to a gene: 4. The CDR3 has 14 residues. CDR3 sequence (DNA): TGTGCCAGCAGCTTTACAGGGGGCGGCCAGCCCCAGCATTTT. This gives the protein CASSFTGGGQPQHF.

V is TRBV19 and J is TRBJ2-4; maybe TRBD2 (5 bases). This CDR3 is 15 amino acids long. The germline V gene has CDR1 LNHDA and CDR2 SQIVND (reference sequence). Trimming stripped 0 bases from V and 7 bases from J, with 13 bases between. DNA for the CDR3: TGTGCCAGTAGTATAGATCTCGGGGTCAGGAACATTCAGTACTTC. This sequence encodes CASSIDLGVRNIQYF.

The V call is TRBV6-5, the J call TRBJ1-6; D ambiguous. The germline gives CDR1 MNHEY, CDR2 SVGAGI. Trimming took 6 bases from V and 0 from J, leaving 9 bases between them. The CDR3 loop spans 15 amino acids. The CDR3 DNA follows: TGTGCCAGCAGATTACAGAGCTCCTATAATTCACCCCTCCACTTT. Encoded protein: CASRLQSSYNSPLHF.

This clone was detected only a few times. The chain uses TRBV18 and TRBJ1-5; perhaps TRBD1 as D (5 bases). This CDR3 has 14 residues. Per germline, CDR1 KGHSH and CDR2 LQKENI. V lost 1 base and J lost 6, with 10 bases in between. As DNA, the CDR3 is TGTGCCAGCTCACCACAAACAGGATCTCAGCCCCAGCATTTT. This sequence encodes CASSPQTGSQPQHF. Filled out from reference TRBV18 and TRBJ1-5, the complete variable domain reads NAGVMQNPRHLVRRRGQEARLRCSPMKGHSHVYWYRQLPEEGLKFMVYLQKENIIDESGMPKERFSAEFPKEGPSILRIQQVVRGDSAAYFCASSPQTGSQPQHFGDGTRLSIL.

The sample holds one count of this clone. The chain has TRBV10-3 and TRBJ2-3; 9 nucleotides align to TRBD2. The germline V gene has CDR1 ENHRY and CDR2 SYGVKD. This CDR3 spans 15 amino acids. V lost 8 bases to trimming and J lost 1 base; unmatched junction nucleotides: 7. CDR3 in DNA: TGTGCCATCTCATGGCGGGAGGGCCGCACAGATACGCAGTATTTT. Translation gives CAISWREGRTDTQYF.

The chain has TRBV28 and TRBJ1-5; 7 bases are a match to TRBD1. From germline, CDR1 is MDHEN and CDR2 SYDVKM. V gave up 3 bases and J gave up 2 bases; unmatched junction bases: 16. The CDR3 is 19 residues long. Here the CDR3 reads CASSLSPGRGSTGNQPQHF. The CDR3 nucleotides are TGTGCCAGCAGTTTGTCCCCTGGCAGGGGGAGCACCGGCAATCAGCCCCAGCATTTT.